The clone carrying this T cell receptor (beta chain) was recorded once. This CDR3 has 14 residues. Looked up from germline, CDR1 is SQVTM and CDR2 is ANQGSEA. V dropped 1 base and J dropped 1 base, with 10 bases sitting between them. Measured with immunoSEQ multiplex PCR; TCRdb has only the in-frame clones, and not every one. The sample includes 300,000 to 350,000 clones, about 90% of them seen just once. The data stem from a study of blood T cell repertoires in COVID-19. This receptor was identified in a woman aged 25 to 39 who had recovered from COVID-19. The chain combines TRBV29-1 with TRBJ1-1; a weak D match, TRBD1 (6 bases). The sample consisted of PBMCs or T cells enriched from blood (not recorded which). CDR3 DNA sequence: TGCAGCGTTGAAGGTAGACAGGCGAACACTGAAGCTTTCTTT. Amino acids: CSVEGRQANTEAFF.